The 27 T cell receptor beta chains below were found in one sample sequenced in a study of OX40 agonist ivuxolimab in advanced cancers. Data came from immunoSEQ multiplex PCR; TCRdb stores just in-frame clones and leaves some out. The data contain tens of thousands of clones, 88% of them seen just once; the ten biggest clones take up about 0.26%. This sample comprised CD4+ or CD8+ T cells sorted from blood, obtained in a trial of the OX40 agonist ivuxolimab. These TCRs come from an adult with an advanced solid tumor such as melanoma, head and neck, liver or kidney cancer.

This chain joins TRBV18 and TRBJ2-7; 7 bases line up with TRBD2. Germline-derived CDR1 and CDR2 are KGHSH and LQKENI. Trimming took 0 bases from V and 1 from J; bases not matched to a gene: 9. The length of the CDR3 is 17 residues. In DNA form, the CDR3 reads TGTGCCAGCTCACCACCGACGGGGGAGGGAGGTTCCTACGAGCAGTACTTC. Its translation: CASSPPTGEGGSYEQYF.

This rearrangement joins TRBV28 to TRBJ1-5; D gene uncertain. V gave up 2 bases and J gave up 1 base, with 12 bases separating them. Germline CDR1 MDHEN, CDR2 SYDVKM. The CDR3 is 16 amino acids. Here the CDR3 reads CASSLLGRGSNQPQHF. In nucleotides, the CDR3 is TGTGCCAGCAGTTTACTTGGCAGAGGAAGCAATCAGCCCCAGCATTTT.

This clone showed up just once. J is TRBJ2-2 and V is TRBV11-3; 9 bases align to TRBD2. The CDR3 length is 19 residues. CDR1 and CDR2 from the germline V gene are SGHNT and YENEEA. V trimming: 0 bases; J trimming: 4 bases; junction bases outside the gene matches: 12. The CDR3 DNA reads TGTGCCAGCAGCTTAGACGTTCCCTTAGCGGGAGTCTCCACCGGGGAGCTGTTTTTT. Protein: CASSLDVPLAGVSTGELFF.

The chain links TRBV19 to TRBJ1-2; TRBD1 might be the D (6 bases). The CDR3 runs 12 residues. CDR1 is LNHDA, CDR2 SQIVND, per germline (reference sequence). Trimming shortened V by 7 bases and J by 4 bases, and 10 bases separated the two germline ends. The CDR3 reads CASNRAGYGYTF. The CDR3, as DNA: TGTGCCAGTAACAGGGCCGGCTATGGCTACACCTTC.

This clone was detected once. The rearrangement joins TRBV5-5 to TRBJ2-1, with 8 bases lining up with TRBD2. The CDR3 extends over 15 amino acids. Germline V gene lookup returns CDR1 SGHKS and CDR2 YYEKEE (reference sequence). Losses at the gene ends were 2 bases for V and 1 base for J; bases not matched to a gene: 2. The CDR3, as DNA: TGTGCCAGCAGCTTAGCGGGGGCTTCCTACAATGAGCAGTTCTTC. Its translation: CASSLAGASYNEQFF. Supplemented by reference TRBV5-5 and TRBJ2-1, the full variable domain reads DAGVTQSPTHLIKTRGQQVTLRCSPISGHKSVSWYQQVLGQGPQFIFQYYEKEERGRGNFPDRFSARQFPNYSSELNVNALLLGDSALYLCASSLAGASYNEQFFGPGTRLTVL.

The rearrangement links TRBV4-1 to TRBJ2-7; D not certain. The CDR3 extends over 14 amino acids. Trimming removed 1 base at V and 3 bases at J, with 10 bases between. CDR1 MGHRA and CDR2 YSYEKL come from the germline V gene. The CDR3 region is CASSQGPIRYEQYF. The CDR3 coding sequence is TGCGCCAGCAGCCAAGGACCCATCCGCTACGAGCAGTACTTC.

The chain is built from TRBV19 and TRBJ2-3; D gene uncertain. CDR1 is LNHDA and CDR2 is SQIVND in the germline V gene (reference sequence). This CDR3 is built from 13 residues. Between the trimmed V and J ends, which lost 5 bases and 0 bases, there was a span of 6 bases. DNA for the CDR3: TGTGCCAGTAGTCCCACTAGCACAGATACGCAGTATTTT. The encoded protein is CASSPTSTDTQYF.

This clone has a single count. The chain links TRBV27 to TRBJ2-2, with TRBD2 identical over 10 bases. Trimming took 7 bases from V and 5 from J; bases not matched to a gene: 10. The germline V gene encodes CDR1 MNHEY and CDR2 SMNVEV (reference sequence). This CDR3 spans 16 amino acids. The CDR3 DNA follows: TGTGCCAGCAAATCAAGTCGTAGCGGGAGGACCGGGGAGCTGTTTTTT. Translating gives CASKSSRSGRTGELFF.

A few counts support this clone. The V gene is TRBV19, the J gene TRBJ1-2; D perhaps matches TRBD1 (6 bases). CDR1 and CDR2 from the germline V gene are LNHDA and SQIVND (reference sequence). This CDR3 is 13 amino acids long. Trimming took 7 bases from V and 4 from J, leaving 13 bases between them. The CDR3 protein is CASTSRDTYGYTF. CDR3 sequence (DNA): TGTGCCAGTACAAGCCGGGACACCTATGGCTACACCTTC.

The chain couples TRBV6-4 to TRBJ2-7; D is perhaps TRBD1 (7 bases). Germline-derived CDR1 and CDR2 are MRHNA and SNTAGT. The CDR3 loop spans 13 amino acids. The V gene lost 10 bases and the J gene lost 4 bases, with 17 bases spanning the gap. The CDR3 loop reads CANLTGTRYEQYF. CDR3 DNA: TGTGCCAACCTGACAGGGACTCGTTACGAGCAGTACTTC.

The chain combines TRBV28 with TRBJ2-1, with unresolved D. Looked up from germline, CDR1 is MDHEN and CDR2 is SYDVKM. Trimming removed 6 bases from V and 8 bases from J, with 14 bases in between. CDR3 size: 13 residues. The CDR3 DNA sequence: TGTGCCAGCAGCTCTAATTTTGTCTATGAGCAGTTCTTC. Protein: CASSSNFVYEQFF.

The CDR3 spells CASSRDRQNTEAFF. For the CDR3, the DNA is TGTGCCAGCAGCAGGGACAGGCAGAACACTGAAGCTTTCTTT. V is TRBV11-2 and J is TRBJ1-1, with 8 bases aligning to TRBD1. The CDR3 is 14 residues long. Losses at the gene ends were 5 bases for V and 1 base for J; bases not matched to a gene: 3. Germline CDR1 reads SGHAT; CDR2 reads FQNNGV.

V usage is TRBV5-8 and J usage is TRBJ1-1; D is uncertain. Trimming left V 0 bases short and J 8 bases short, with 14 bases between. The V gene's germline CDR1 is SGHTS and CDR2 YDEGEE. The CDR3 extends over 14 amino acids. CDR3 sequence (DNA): TGTGCCAGCAGCTTGGAAGATGGGAGGTGGGAAGCTTTCTTT. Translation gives CASSLEDGRWEAFF.

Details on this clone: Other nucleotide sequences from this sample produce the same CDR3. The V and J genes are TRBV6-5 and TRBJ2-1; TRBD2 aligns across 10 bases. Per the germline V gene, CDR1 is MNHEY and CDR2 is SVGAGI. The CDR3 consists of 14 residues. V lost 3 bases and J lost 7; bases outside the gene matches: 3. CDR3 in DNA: TGTGCCAGCAGTTATAGCGGGAGGTCGAATGAGCAGTTCTTC. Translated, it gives CASSYSGRSNEQFF.

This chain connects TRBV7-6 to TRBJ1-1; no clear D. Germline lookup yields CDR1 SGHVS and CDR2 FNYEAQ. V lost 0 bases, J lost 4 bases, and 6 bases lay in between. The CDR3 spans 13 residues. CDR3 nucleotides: TGTGCCAGCAGCTTAGCGCACCGCACTGAAGCTTTCTTT. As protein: CASSLAHRTEAFF.

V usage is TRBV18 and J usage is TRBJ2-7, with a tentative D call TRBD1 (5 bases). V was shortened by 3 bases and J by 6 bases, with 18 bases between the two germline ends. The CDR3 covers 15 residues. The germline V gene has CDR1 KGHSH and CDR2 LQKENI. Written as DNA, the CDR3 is TGTGCCAGCTCACCTTCCTCAGGGCTTTTAGGCGAGCAGTACTTC. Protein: CASSPSSGLLGEQYF. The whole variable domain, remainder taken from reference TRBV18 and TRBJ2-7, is NAGVMQNPRHLVRRRGQEARLRCSPMKGHSHVYWYRQLPEEGLKFMVYLQKENIIDESGMPKERFSAEFPKEGPSILRIQQVVRGDSAAYFCASSPSSGLLGEQYFGPGTRLTVT.

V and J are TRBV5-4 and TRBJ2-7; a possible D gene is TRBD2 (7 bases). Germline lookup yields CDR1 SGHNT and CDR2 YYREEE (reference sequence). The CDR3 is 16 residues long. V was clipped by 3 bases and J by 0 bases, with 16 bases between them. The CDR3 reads CASSWGGRTASYEQYF. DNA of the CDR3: TGTGCCAGCAGCTGGGGGGGCAGGACCGCCTCCTACGAGCAGTACTTC.

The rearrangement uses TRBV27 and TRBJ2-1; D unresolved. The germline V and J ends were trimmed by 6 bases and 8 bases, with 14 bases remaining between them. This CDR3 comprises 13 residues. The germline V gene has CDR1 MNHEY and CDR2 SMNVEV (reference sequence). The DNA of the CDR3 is TGTGCCAGCAGGCTCCAGAATACGTATGAGCAGTTCTTC. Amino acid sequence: CASRLQNTYEQFF.

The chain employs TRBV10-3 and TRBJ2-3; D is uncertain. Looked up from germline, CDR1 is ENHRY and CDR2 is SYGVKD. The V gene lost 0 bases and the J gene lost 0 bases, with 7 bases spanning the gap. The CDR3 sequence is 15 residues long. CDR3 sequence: CAISESDKSTDTQYF. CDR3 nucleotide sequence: TGTGCCATCAGTGAGTCAGATAAAAGCACAGATACGCAGTATTTT.

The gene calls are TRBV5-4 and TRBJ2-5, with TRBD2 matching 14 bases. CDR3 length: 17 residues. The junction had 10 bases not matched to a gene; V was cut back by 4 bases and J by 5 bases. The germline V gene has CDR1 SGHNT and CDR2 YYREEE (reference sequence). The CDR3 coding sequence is TGTGCCAGCAGCCCGACGATGACTAGCGGGAGGGCGGAGACCCAGTACTTC. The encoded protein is CASSPTMTSGRAETQYF.

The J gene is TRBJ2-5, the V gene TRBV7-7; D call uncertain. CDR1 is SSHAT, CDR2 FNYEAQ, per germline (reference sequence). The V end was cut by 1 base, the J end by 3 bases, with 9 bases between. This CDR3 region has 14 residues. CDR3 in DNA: TGTGCCAGCAGCTTAGGGAGAAGAGAAGAGACCCAGTACTTC. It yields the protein CASSLGRREETQYF.

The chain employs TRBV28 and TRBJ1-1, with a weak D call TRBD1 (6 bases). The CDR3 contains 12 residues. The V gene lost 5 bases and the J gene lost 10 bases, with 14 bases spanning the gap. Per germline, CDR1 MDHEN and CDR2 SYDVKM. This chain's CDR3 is CASSTGPGRAFF. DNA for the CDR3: TGTGCCAGCAGTACAGGGCCCGGACGAGCTTTCTTT.

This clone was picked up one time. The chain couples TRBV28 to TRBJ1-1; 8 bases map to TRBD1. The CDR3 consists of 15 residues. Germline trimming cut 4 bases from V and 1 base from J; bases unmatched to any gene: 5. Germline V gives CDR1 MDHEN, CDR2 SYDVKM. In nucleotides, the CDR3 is TGTGCCAGCAGTTCCCGACAGGGGTCGAACACTGAAGCTTTCTTT. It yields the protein CASSSRQGSNTEAFF.

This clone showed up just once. CDR3 sequence (DNA): TGTGCCAGCAGCATGCCCGGGACTAGCGGTCACGAGCAGTACTTC. Translation gives CASSMPGTSGHEQYF. The chain employs TRBV5-4 and TRBJ2-7, with 11 nucleotides matching TRBD2. Per germline, CDR1 SGHNT and CDR2 YYREEE (reference sequence). The CDR3 runs to 15 residues. V was clipped by 4 bases and J by 5 bases; unmatched bases: 8.

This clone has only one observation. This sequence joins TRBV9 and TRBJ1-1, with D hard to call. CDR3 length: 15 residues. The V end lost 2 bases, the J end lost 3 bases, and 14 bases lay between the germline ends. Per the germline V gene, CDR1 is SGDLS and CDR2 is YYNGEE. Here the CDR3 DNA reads TGTGCCAGCAGCGTCCGGCCCACGCGGGACACTGAAGCTTTCTTT. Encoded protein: CASSVRPTRDTEAFF.

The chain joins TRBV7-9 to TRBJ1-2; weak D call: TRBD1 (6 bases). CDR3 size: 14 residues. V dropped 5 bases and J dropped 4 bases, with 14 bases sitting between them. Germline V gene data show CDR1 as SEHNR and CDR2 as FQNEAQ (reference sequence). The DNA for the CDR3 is TGTGCCAGCAGCGGGGGCAGCGAGGGCTATGGCTACACCTTC. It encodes CASSGGSEGYGYTF.

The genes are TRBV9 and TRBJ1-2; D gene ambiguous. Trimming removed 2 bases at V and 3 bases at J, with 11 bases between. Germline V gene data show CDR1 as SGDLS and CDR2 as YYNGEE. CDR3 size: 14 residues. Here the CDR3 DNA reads TGTGCCAGCAGCGTGGATGGTTTTGACTATGGCTACACCTTC. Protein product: CASSVDGFDYGYTF.